In this sample, the clone carrying this TCR beta chain turned up many times. This entry is derived from a study of regulatory T cells in long-lasting Graves disease. Overall study: Antithyroid drugs had been given to newly diagnosed Graves' patients for under 3 months.

The CDR3 sequence is 14 residues long. Trimming cost V 5 bases and J 4 bases; bases outside gene matches: 6. Looked up from germline, CDR1 is SEHNR and CDR2 is FQNEAQ (reference sequence). Sequencing libraries for TCR beta were prepared with iRepertoire HTBI primers and Arm-PCR of CDR3 regions. TCRdb re-called the multiplex PCR reads through MiXCR, storing one row per CDR3 protein. The sample lists about 460,000 distinct CDR3 sequences; 11% to 15% were seen once. Time point denoted: newly diagnosed GD, antithyroid drugs for less than 3 months. From RNA extracted from PBMCs, the TCR library was made. These data were also reused for a study on T cells in Graves' hyperthyroidism and ophthalmopathy. In that study: First-round RT-PCR targeting the TCR CDR3 was performed with the HTBI primer set.

The specimen comprised peripheral blood mononuclear cells (PBMCs), sampled at new diagnosis, from a patient treated with antithyroid drugs. The TCR sequence derives from a woman aged 45-65 years with Graves disease. The V call is TRBV7-9, the J call TRBJ2-7; TRBD1 aligns across 9 bases. CDR3 nucleotides: TGTGCCAGCAGCATAACAGGGGGCAGTTACGAGCAGTACTTC. This translates into CASSITGGSYEQYF.